This TCR beta chain was sequenced during a study of T cell responses to AZD1222 COVID-19 vaccine. This clone came up a few times. CDR1 and CDR2 (germline): SGHRS, YFSETQ. This CDR3 has 14 amino acids. The trim removed 3 bases at V and 6 bases at J, leaving 9 bases unmatched. Some clones are missing from TCRdb's copy, which holds only in-frame ones; the method was immunoSEQ multiplex PCR. Of around 140,000 clones listed, just over 90% were seen once; the top ten hold approximately 5%. The TCR was taken from an adult in good health. The sample was peripheral blood, taken on day 0 of AZD1222 vaccination. This sequence joins TRBV5-1 and TRBJ2-7; 7 positions match TRBD2. The CDR3 nucleotides are TGCGCCAGCAGCTCCTTGGGGGAGGGCCGCGAGCAGTACTTC. The encoded protein is CASSSLGEGREQYF.